This is a list of T cell receptor beta chains from one sample in a study of T-cell memory formation after mild COVID-19. TCRdb ran MiXCR on the 5' RACE reads and lists one entry per CDR3 protein. Of some 250,000 distinct CDR3 sequences listed, about a sixth were seen once; the top ten hold roughly 24%. The material sequenced was PBMCs or a T cell subset sorted from them (not recorded which). The receptors come from a man aged 18 to 30 who had mild COVID-19 (a few samples of this study predate the infection). Cell type and time point are not known. The CDR3 runs from the conserved cysteine through the conserved F or W. D genes are given only for firm matches. For some rows the clone size is stated as once, few or many, or as a class when expanded; others skip it.

>NA|few|TRBV29-1|TRBJ2-1
TGCAGCGTTGAAACCCCTGGGGTGAACTACAATGAGCAGTTCTTC
CSVETPGVNYNEQFF
>NA|many|TRBV9|TRBJ2-3
TGTGCCAGCAGCGTACGGGGGACCACAGATACGCAGTATTTT
CASSVRGTTDTQYF
>TRBD1|many|TRBV6-5|TRBJ2-2
TGTGCCGCCCGACAGGGTGGTCCCGGGGAGCTGTTTTTT
CAARQGGPGELFF
>NA|few|TRBV15|TRBJ2-7
TGTGCCACCAGCAGAGATCTGGGAGAGACCTACGAGCAGTACTTC
CATSRDLGETYEQYF
>NA|NA|TRBV18|TRBJ2-7
TGTGCCAGCTCACCACGCAACACCAACTACGAGCAGTACTTC
CASSPRNTNYEQYF
>NA|few|TRBV20-1|TRBJ1-5
TGCAGTGCTAGAGAAAGCCGGGGGATGCAGCCCCAGCATTTT
CSARESRGMQPQHF
>NA|NA|TRBV5-1|TRBJ2-7
TGCGCCAGCAGCGCAGCGGGCGGGCGAGGCTCCTACGAGCAGTACTTC
CASSAAGGRGSYEQYF
>NA|few|TRBV24-1|TRBJ2-1
TGTGCCACCAGTGATTTCGGAGGGGATGAGCAGTTCTTC
CATSDFGGDEQFF
>NA|few|TRBV12-3/TRBV12-4|TRBJ2-3
TGTGCCAGCAGCTGGAGTCCGACAGATACGCAGTATTTT
CASSWSPTDTQYF
>NA|many|TRBV20-1|TRBJ2-5
TGCAGTGCGTTTAGGGGAGGAGAGGGCCAGTACTTC
CSAFRGGEGQYF
>TRBD1|NA|TRBV6-8|TRBJ1-6
TGTGCCAGCACGGACGAAGGGACAGGGCCGACTAAAAGGAGTTCACCCCTCCACTTT
CASTDEGTGPTKRSSPLHF
>NA|few|TRBV2|TRBJ1-1
TGTGCCACCACAAAGACAGGAAGGGCCGCTGAAGCTTTCTTT
CATTKTGRAAEAFF
>NA|many|TRBV12-3/TRBV12-4|TRBJ2-5
TGTGCCAGCAGTTTAGTGGACACACAAGAGACCCAGTACTTC
CASSLVDTQETQYF
>NA|NA|TRBV19|TRBJ2-7
TGTGCCAGTAAAATTGGTGCAAATTCCTACGAGCAGTACTTC
CASKIGANSYEQYF
>TRBD2|NA|TRBV15|TRBJ2-3
TGTGCCACCAGAGCTAGCGGGGGGAGTACAGATACGCAGTATTTT
CATRASGGSTDTQYF
>TRBD1|NA|TRBV9|TRBJ2-6
TGTGCCAGCAGCGCATACAGGGGGATGAGAGCCAACGTCCTGACTTTC
CASSAYRGMRANVLTF